This T cell receptor beta chain was observed in a study of cytomegalovirus exposure and HLA in healthy donors. As to this clone: The antigen is not known.

TCRdb's copy holds only in-frame clones and misses some; the assay was immunoSEQ multiplex PCR. The table records 250,000 to 350,000 clones, 87% of them present only once. Study results and limitations: Later, an analysis found that TCR clusters from the first cohort tended to co-occur in the roughly 120 validation repertoires.

V was clipped by 1 base and J by 7 bases, with 19 bases between them. CDR3 size: 17 residues. Germline V lookup: CDR1 MRHNA, CDR2 SNTAGT. This chain connects TRBV6-4 to TRBJ2-2, with D possibly called TRBD1 or TRBD2 (6 bases each). The receptor's source is a woman aged 25 to 39 in good health and CMV-seropositive. Sample: PBMCs. CDR3 in amino acids: CASSDFALGGAYGELFF. The CDR3 coding sequence is TGTGCCAGCAGTGACTTCGCTCTCGGGGGCGCTTACGGGGAGCTGTTTTTT.